One and the same sample provided the 15 T cell receptor beta chains below, sequenced in a study of monozygotic twins with inflammatory bowel disease. TCRdb derives one entry per CDR3 protein from the 5' RACE reads, leaving out DNA. Its listing shows about 300,000 distinct CDR3 sequences. Sequences were obtained from blood. The receptors come from a human donor with ulcerative colitis or Crohn's disease, or a healthy co-twin of an affected twin (not recorded which).

CDR3 loop: CASSIQGASSGYTF. The chain uses TRBV19 and TRBJ1-2; TCRdb's D gene call, TRBD1, goes unchecked for lack of DNA. This CDR3 is 14 amino acids long. Germline lookup yields CDR1 LNHDA and CDR2 SQIVND (reference sequence).

The chain employs TRBV6-2 or TRBV6-3 and TRBJ2-1. The germline CDR1 and CDR2 sequences are MNHEY and SVGEGT. CDR3 length: 14 residues. The CDR3 reads CASSYSIKYNEQFF.

This chain uses TRBV4-3 with TRBJ2-2; TCRdb's D gene call, TRBD1, goes unchecked for lack of DNA. The CDR3 is 16 residues long. Germline values: CDR1 LGHNA, CDR2 YSLEER. The CDR3 loop is CASSQGTGNKAGELFF.

The chain employs TRBV4-3 and TRBJ2-7. Germline V gives CDR1 LGHNA, CDR2 YSLEER. The CDR3 is made up of 13 amino acids. The CDR3 loop reads CASSQNWNGEQYF.

The V and J genes are TRBV12-3 or TRBV12-4 and TRBJ1-1. The length of the CDR3 is 12 residues. CDR3 sequence: CASSLIGFEAFF.

This rearrangement joins TRBV5-1 to TRBJ2-3; the D gene TCRdb calls, TRBD1, cannot be checked with no DNA. From germline, CDR1 is SGHRS and CDR2 YFSETQ. This CDR3 is built from 15 residues. CDR3 protein: CASSSQASVTDTQYF.

CDR3 sequence: CASSFPAMNTGELFF. This chain uses TRBV7-2 with TRBJ2-2. This CDR3 is built from 15 residues. Germline V gene sequence: CDR1 SGHTA, CDR2 FQGNSA. The entire variable domain, with the rest obtained from reference TRBV7-2 and TRBJ2-2, is as follows: GAGVSQSPSNKVTEKGKDVELRCDPISGHTALYWYRQSLGQGLEFLIYFQGNSAPDKSGLPSDRFSAERTGGSVSTLTIQRTQQEDSAVYLCASSFPAMNTGELFFGEGSRLTVL.

The chain is built from TRBV19 and TRBJ2-6; TCRdb outputs TRBD1, but without DNA this stays unchecked. The CDR3 runs 15 residues. CDR1 LNHDA and CDR2 SQIVND come from the germline V gene (reference sequence). The CDR3 is CASRGRSSGANVLTF.

The chain combines TRBV27 with TRBJ1-1; TCRdb gives TRBD1 as the D gene, but with no DNA this cannot be confirmed. CDR1 is MNHEY, CDR2 SMNVEV, per germline (reference sequence). CDR3 length: 18 amino acids. The chain's CDR3 is CASSHPGLRQGGTSEAFF.

The V call is TRBV12-3 or TRBV12-4, the J call TRBJ1-1; TCRdb indicates TRBD1, and absent DNA this call remains unverified. The CDR3 length is 14 residues. The CDR3 spells CASFGAGFNTEAFF.

The J gene is TRBJ2-2, the V gene TRBV28; there is no DNA to check the TCRdb D call of TRBD1. Germline CDR1 MDHEN, CDR2 SYDVKM. CDR3 length equals 14 residues. The CDR3 loop is CASNRQGRTGELFF.

The gene calls are TRBV15 and TRBJ2-1; as DNA is missing, the TRBD2 call by TCRdb cannot be tested. Germline V lookup: CDR1 LNHNV, CDR2 YYDKDF (reference sequence). CDR3 size: 17 residues. The CDR3 here is CATSQTLAGVRYNEQFF.

CDR3 residues: CASSMGGIANVLTF. J is TRBJ2-6 and V is TRBV19; TCRdb's D gene call, TRBD1, goes unchecked for lack of DNA. The CDR3 sequence is 14 residues long. The germline gives CDR1 LNHDA, CDR2 SQIVND (reference sequence).

The rearrangement joins TRBV5-1 to TRBJ2-7; TCRdb returns TRBD1, unconfirmable since there is no DNA. The CDR3 covers 12 residues. Germline lookup yields CDR1 SGHRS and CDR2 YFSETQ. The CDR3 loop reads CASSAGMDEQYF. Based on the CDR3 plus reference TRBV5-1 and TRBJ2-7, the full variable domain is KAGVTQTPRYLIKTRGQQVTLSCSPISGHRSVSWYQQTPGQGLQFLFEYFSETQRNKGNFPGRFSGRQFSNSRSEMNVSTLELGDSALYLCASSAGMDEQYFGPGTRLTVT.

The rearrangement uses TRBV7-2 and TRBJ2-7; TCRdb's D call, TRBD1, is unchecked because there is no DNA. Germline assignment: CDR1 SGHTA and CDR2 FQGNSA. The CDR3 totals 14 residues. CDR3 sequence: CASSLVWTAYEQYF.